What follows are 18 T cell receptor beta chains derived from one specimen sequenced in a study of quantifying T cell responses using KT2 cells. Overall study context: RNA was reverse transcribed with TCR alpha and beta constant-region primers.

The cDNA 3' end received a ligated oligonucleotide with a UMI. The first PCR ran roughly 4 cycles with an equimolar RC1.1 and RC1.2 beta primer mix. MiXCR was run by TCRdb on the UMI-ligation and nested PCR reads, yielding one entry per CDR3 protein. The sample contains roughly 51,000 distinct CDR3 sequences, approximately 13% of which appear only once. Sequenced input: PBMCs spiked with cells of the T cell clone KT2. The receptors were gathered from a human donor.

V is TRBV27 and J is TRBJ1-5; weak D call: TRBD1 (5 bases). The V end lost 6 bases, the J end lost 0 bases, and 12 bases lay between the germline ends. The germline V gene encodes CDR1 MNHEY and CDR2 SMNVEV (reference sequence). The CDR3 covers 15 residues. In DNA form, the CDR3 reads TGTGCCAGCAGGGAGGGACTGATTAGCAATCAGCCCCAGCATTTT. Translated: CASREGLISNQPQHF.

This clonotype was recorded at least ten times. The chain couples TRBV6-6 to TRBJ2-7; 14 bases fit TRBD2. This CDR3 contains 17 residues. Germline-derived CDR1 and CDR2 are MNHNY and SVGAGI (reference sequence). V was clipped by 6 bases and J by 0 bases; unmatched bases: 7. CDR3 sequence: CASSWTSGRSSSYEQYF. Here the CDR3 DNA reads TGTGCCAGCAGCTGGACTAGCGGGAGGAGTAGCTCCTACGAGCAGTACTTC.

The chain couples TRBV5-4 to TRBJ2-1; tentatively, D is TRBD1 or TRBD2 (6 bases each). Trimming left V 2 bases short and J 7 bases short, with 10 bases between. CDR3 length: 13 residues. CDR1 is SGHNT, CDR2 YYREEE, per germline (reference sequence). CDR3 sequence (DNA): TGTGCCAGCAGCTTAGGGGGGTGGAATGAGCAGTTCTTC. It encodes CASSLGGWNEQFF.

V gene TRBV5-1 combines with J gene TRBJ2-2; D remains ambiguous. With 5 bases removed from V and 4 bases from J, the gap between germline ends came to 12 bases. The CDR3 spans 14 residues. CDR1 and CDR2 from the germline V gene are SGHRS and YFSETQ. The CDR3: CASRHQELTGELFF. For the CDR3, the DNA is TGCGCCAGCAGACATCAAGAGCTCACCGGGGAGCTGTTTTTT.

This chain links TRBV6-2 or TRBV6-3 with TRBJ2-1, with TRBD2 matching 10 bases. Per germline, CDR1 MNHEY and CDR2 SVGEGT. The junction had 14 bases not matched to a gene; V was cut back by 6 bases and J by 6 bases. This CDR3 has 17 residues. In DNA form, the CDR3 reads TGTGCCAGCAGCTTAGCGGGAGGTCTTTCAAATAGCAATGAGCAGTTCTTC. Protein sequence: CASSLAGGLSNSNEQFF.

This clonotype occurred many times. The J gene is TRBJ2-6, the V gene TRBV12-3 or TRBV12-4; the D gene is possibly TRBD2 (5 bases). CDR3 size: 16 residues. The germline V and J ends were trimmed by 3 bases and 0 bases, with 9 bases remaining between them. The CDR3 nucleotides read TGTGCCAGCAGTTTGGGGAGCAGCTCTGGGGCCAACGTCCTGACTTTC. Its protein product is CASSLGSSSGANVLTF.

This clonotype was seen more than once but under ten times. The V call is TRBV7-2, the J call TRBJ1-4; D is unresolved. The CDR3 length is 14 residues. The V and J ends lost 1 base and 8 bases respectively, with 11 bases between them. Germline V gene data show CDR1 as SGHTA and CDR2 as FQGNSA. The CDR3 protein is CASSLVGQVEKLFF. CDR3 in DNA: TGTGCCAGCAGCTTAGTTGGCCAGGTGGAAAAACTGTTTTTT.

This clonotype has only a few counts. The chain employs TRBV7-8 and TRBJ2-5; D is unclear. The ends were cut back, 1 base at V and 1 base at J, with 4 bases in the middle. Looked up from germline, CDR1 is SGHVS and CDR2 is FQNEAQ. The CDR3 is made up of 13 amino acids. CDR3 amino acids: CASSLGAQETQYF. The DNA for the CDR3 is TGTGCCAGCAGCTTAGGCGCCCAAGAGACCCAGTACTTC.

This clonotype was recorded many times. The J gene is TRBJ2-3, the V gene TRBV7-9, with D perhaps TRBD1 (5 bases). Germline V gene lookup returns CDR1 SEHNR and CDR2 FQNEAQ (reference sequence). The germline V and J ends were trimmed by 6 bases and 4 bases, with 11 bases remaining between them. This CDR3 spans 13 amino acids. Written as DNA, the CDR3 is TGTGCCAGCAGTCCCAAGGGGCCAGATACGCAGTATTTT. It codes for CASSPKGPDTQYF.

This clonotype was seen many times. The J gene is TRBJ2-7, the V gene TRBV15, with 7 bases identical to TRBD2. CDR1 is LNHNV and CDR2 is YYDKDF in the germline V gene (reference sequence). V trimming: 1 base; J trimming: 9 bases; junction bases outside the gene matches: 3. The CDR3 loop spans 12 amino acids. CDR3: CATSRGGGRQYF. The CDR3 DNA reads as TGTGCCACCAGCAGAGGGGGGGGACGGCAGTACTTC. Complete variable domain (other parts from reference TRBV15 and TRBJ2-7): DAMVIQNPRYQVTQFGKPVTLSCSQTLNHNVMYWYQQKSSQAPKLLFHYYDKDFNNEADTPDNFQSRRPNTSFCFLDIRSPGLGDTAMYLCATSRGGGRQYFGPGTRLTVT.

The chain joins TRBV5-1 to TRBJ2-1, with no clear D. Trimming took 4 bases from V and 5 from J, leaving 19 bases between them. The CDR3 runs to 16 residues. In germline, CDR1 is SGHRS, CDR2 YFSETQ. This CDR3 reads CASSLLSARGNNEQFF. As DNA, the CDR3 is TGCGCCAGCAGCCTACTAAGTGCAAGAGGTAACAATGAGCAGTTCTTC.

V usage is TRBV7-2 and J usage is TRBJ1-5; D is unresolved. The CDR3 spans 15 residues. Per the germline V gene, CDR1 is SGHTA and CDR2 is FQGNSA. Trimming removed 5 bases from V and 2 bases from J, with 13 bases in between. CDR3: CASSTTRAGNQPQHF. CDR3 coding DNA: TGTGCCAGCAGCACTACACGCGCGGGCAATCAGCCCCAGCATTTT.

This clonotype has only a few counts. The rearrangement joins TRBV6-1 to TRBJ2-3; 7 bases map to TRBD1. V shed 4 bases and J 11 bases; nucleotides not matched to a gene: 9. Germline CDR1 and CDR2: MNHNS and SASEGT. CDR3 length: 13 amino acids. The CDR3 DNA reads TGTGCCAGCAGTGCCTCGACAGGGACGGGGCAGTATTTT. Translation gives CASSASTGTGQYF.

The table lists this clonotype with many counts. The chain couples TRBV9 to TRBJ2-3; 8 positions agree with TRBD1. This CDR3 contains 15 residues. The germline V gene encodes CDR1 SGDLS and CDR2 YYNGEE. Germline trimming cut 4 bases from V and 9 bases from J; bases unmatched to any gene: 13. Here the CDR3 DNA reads TGTGCCAGCAGCCCCGGGCAGGGGGCACGGGGGACGCAGTATTTT. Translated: CASSPGQGARGTQYF.

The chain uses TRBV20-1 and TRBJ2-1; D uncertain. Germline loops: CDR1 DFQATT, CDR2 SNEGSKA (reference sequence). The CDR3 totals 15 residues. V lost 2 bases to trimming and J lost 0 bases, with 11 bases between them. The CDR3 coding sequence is TGCAGTGCTAGAACAGTTGACCTCTCCTACAATGAGCAGTTCTTC. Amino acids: CSARTVDLSYNEQFF.

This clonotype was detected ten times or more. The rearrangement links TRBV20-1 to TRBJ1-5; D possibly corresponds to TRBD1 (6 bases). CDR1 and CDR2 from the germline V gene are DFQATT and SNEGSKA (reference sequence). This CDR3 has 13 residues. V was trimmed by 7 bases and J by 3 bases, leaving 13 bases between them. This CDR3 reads CSVGGKDNQPQHF. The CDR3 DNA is TGCAGTGTAGGGGGGAAAGACAATCAGCCCCAGCATTTT.

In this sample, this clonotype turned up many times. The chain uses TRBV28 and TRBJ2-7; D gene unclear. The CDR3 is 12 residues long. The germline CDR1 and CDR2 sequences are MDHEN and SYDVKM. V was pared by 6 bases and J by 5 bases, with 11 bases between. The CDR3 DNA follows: TGTGCCAGCAGCCCAACAAGAAACGAGCAGTACTTC. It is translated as CASSPTRNEQYF.

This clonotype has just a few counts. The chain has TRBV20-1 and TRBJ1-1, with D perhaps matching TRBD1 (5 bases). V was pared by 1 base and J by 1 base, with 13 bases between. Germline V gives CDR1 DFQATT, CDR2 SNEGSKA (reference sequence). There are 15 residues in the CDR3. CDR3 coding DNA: TGCAGTGCTAGAGGGGAAAAGGGGCCGAACACTGAAGCTTTCTTT. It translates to CSARGEKGPNTEAFF.